This is a list of T cell receptor beta chains from one sample in a study of cytotoxic CD8 clonotypes in ibrutinib-treated CLL. Here immunoSEQ multiplex PCR was the method, and the copy in TCRdb shows in-frame clones only, minus some. Of around 150,000 clones in the sample, about 88% were seen once. Sequenced material: PBMCs, taken at disease progression, from a patient treated with ibrutinib. Source of these receptors: a human donor with chronic lymphocytic leukemia. Each CDR3 is given with its conserved first and last residue. Each record gives: V gene, CDR3 protein.

v_call: TRBV11-2; cdr3_aa: CASSRRAQTGSNEQFF
v_call: TRBV6-5; cdr3_aa: CASEPGQGASEQYF
v_call: TRBV7-2; cdr3_aa: CASSPSLAGGSYNEQFF
v_call: TRBV18; cdr3_aa: CASSPGTVPTYEQYF
v_call: TRBV27; cdr3_aa: CASSPGTAPQETQYF
v_call: TRBV7-9; cdr3_aa: CASSRQGVNTEAFF
v_call: TRBV28; cdr3_aa: CASSFDSFNEQFF
v_call: TRBV7-3; cdr3_aa: CASSLMPGIRSGANVLTF
v_call: TRBV5-1; cdr3_aa: CASSLVGGGPTGELFF
v_call: TRBV29-1; cdr3_aa: CSARARSGNTIYF
v_call: TRBV6-5; cdr3_aa: CASSSGGTGGGRLFF
v_call: TRBV5-1; cdr3_aa: CASSLASGTSPINEQFF
v_call: TRBV4-1; cdr3_aa: CASSQVFLAEDNEQFF
v_call: TRBV14; cdr3_aa: CASSQKQATKETQYF
v_call: TRBV20-1; cdr3_aa: CSVGDNEQFF